This TCR beta chain was captured by sequencing in a study of shared clonotypes between healthy human individuals. Study-level information: Samples came from a couple of female and three male donors aged 18 to 49. Whole-study results and caveats: When naive CD4 clonotypes were compared across a few donors, about 4.8% were shared.

The table came from immunoSEQ multiplex PCR; TCRdb's copy has only in-frame clones and leaves some out. The table records about 1.1 million clones, around three quarters of them present only once. The CDR3 is 13 amino acids. V trimming: 6 bases; J trimming: 0 bases; junction bases outside the gene matches: 1. The germline V gene encodes CDR1 MNHNS and CDR2 SASEGT. Of note for this clone: Its antigen is not known. Only one base separates this from a far larger clonotype, so it likely reflects a read error. Other DNA variants within this sample encode the same CDR3.

Donors were healthy HIV-negative adults without recently reported acute infections or vaccinations. The investigators split CD4+ cells into a CD45RA+ naive subset and a CD45RA-negative memory subset. The chain recombines TRBV6-1 with TRBJ1-2, with 7 positions matching TRBD1. Sample: memory CD4+ T cells from PBMCs. The subset was: CD45RA-negative fraction. The TCR originated in a man younger than 35 in good health. Some clones in this sample may be carry-over from other donors' samples. The CDR3 DNA reads as TGTGCCAGCAGCGGGACAGCTAACTATGGCTACACCTTC. Amino acids: CASSGTANYGYTF.